This T cell receptor (beta chain) came from a study of cytomegalovirus exposure and HLA in healthy donors. Study-level findings and limits: Listed as cytomegalovirus-associated were approximately 160 TCR beta chains. Earlier results showed most TCR beta V segments being productive about 90% or about 30% of the time.

Trimming removed 4 bases from V and 3 bases from J; junction bases left unmatched: 2. The CDR3 sequence is 14 residues long. CDR1 and CDR2 (germline): MRHNA, SNTAGT. Both 60 Vbeta primers and 13 Jbeta primers went into the PCR. Measured with immunoSEQ multiplex PCR; TCRdb has only the in-frame clones, and not every one. The sample gives around 99,000 clones, roughly 80% of which show up once; 2% to 2.5% is in the top ten. Details on this clone: The antigen is unknown.

Whereas donors were nominally healthy upon sampling, unrecorded immune exposures were probable. This TCR was sampled from a man aged 25-45 years in good health and CMV-seronegative. The chain carries TRBV6-4 and TRBJ2-2, with 7 bases matching TRBD2. Sequencing was performed on PBMCs. The CDR3 is CASSARGDTGELFF. As DNA, the CDR3 is TGTGCCAGCAGTGCTCGGGGGGACACCGGGGAGCTGTTTTTT.